This is a list of T cell receptor beta chains from one sample in a study of graft-versus-host responses after intestinal transplantation. Method: immunoSEQ multiplex PCR; TCRdb's copy keeps in-frame clones and lacks some. The sample yields over 15,000 clones, about a third seen once. The source was alloreactive CD4+ T cells from a mixed lymphocyte reaction culture, collected before transplantation. The source is a human patient who was an organ donor for intestinal transplantation. Both conserved end residues are part of each CDR3. The D gene is left open where the match is weak. Size is stated for part of the rows, as once, few or many counts, or as a class when the clone is expanded.

J: TRBJ2-1
size: .
V: TRBV20-1
length: 11
D: .
CDR3: CSVSIADEQFF
DNA: TGCAGTGTGTCGATAGCGGATGAGCAGTTCTTC

J: TRBJ2-7
size: .
V: TRBV28
length: 15
D: .
CDR3: CASSGGQAGSYEQYF
DNA: TGTGCCAGCAGTGGGGGACAAGCGGGATCCTACGAGCAGTACTTC

J: TRBJ2-1
size: .
V: TRBV11-3
length: 18
D: TRBD2
CDR3: CASSLDWRLAGGTDEQFF
DNA: TGTGCCAGCAGCTTAGATTGGCGGCTAGCGGGAGGTACTGATGAGCAGTTCTTC

J: TRBJ1-5
size: few
V: TRBV7-3
length: 13
D: .
CDR3: CASSLESRGPQHF
DNA: TGTGCCAGCAGCTTAGAATCGAGGGGGCCCCAGCATTTT

J: TRBJ2-7
size: .
V: TRBV10-3
length: 15
D: TRBD2
CDR3: CAISEGLAGAHEQYF
DNA: TGTGCCATCAGTGAGGGACTAGCGGGAGCCCACGAGCAGTACTTC

J: TRBJ2-7
size: few
V: TRBV28
length: 15
D: .
CDR3: CASSFLQEGSYEQYF
DNA: TGTGCCAGCAGTTTTCTCCAGGAGGGGTCCTACGAGCAGTACTTC

J: TRBJ2-5
size: .
V: TRBV2
length: 10
D: .
CDR3: CASSEETQYF
DNA: TGTGCCAGCAGTGAAGAGACCCAGTACTTC

J: TRBJ1-1
size: .
V: TRBV13
length: 13
D: .
CDR3: CASERQCAVGAFF
DNA: TGTGCCAGCGAGAGACAGTGTGCGGTTGGAGCTTTCTTT

J: TRBJ2-3
size: medium-sized
V: TRBV5-1
length: 13
D: TRBD2
CDR3: CASSLPSGYTQYF
DNA: TGCGCCAGCAGCTTGCCTAGCGGATATACGCAGTATTTT

J: TRBJ2-7
size: .
V: TRBV5-1
length: 13
D: .
CDR3: CASRGTYSYEQYF
DNA: TGCGCCAGCAGGGGGACTTATTCCTACGAGCAGTACTTC

J: TRBJ2-7
size: .
V: TRBV7-6
length: 14
D: TRBD1
CDR3: CASSPGTGAYEQYF
DNA: TGTGCCAGCAGCCCCGGGACAGGGGCCTACGAGCAGTACTTC

J: TRBJ1-4
size: .
V: TRBV6-8
length: 15
D: .
CDR3: CASSYSWGTNEKLFF
DNA: TGTGCCAGCAGTTACTCATGGGGCACTAATGAAAAACTGTTTTTT

J: TRBJ1-2
size: .
V: TRBV5-1
length: 13
D: .
CDR3: CASSPSELYGYTF
DNA: TGCGCCAGCAGCCCCTCAGAGCTCTATGGCTACACCTTC

J: TRBJ2-3
size: .
V: TRBV5-4
length: 14
D: .
CDR3: CASSSDPDTDTQYF
DNA: TGTGCCAGCAGCTCTGACCCCGACACAGATACGCAGTATTTT

J: TRBJ1-1
size: few
V: TRBV10-3
length: 12
D: .
CDR3: CAISEVGVGAFF
DNA: TGTGCCATCAGTGAGGTCGGGGTTGGAGCTTTCTTT

J: TRBJ2-7
size: .
V: TRBV11-2
length: 14
D: .
CDR3: CASSLDLGGAEQYF
DNA: TGTGCCAGCAGCTTAGATCTGGGGGGGGCCGAGCAGTACTTC

J: TRBJ2-7
size: .
V: TRBV6-1
length: 11
D: .
CDR3: CASSGFYEQYF
DNA: TGTGCCAGCAGTGGTTTCTACGAGCAGTACTTC

J: TRBJ1-1
size: .
V: TRBV28
length: 16
D: .
CDR3: CASSPGSETGNTEAFF
DNA: TGTGCCAGCAGTCCCGGCTCGGAAACAGGGAACACTGAAGCTTTCTTT

J: TRBJ1-1
size: few
V: TRBV30
length: 12
D: .
CDR3: CAGSRLDTEAFF
DNA: TGTGCCGGAAGCCGACTGGACACTGAAGCTTTCTTT

J: TRBJ2-7
size: .
V: TRBV7-2
length: 12
D: .
CDR3: CASSLGSYEQYF
DNA: TGTGCCAGCAGCTTAGGCAGTTACGAGCAGTACTTC

J: TRBJ1-3
size: .
V: TRBV2
length: 14
D: TRBD1
CDR3: CASSGQGGGNTIYF
DNA: TGTGCCAGCAGCGGACAGGGAGGTGGAAACACCATATATTTT

J: TRBJ2-1
size: medium-sized
V: TRBV10-3
length: 13
D: .
CDR3: CAISEIQASEQFF
DNA: TGTGCCATCAGTGAGATCCAGGCTAGTGAGCAGTTCTTC

J: TRBJ2-3
size: .
V: TRBV4-1
length: 15
D: .
CDR3: CASSQAPGGRDTQYF
DNA: TGCGCCAGCAGCCAAGCCCCTGGGGGGCGGGATACGCAGTATTTT

J: TRBJ1-3
size: .
V: TRBV30
length: 14
D: .
CDR3: CAWLRTAAGNTIYF
DNA: TGTGCCTGGTTAAGAACAGCAGCTGGAAACACCATATATTTT

J: TRBJ2-5
size: few
V: TRBV29-1
length: 11
D: .
CDR3: CSVAPQETQYF
DNA: TGCAGCGTTGCGCCCCAAGAGACCCAGTACTTC

J: TRBJ2-3
size: .
V: TRBV5-1
length: 16
D: .
CDR3: CASSLLGDPSTDTQYF
DNA: TGCGCCAGCAGCTTGCTCGGGGATCCTAGCACAGATACGCAGTATTTT

J: TRBJ2-1
size: .
V: TRBV11-3
length: 18
D: .
CDR3: CASSLGSLETSSYNEQFF
DNA: TGTGCCAGCAGCTTAGGGTCCCTAGAGACGAGCTCCTACAATGAGCAGTTCTTC